This T cell receptor (beta chain) was captured in a study of T-cell memory formation after mild COVID-19 listed by TCRdb under 2021. Notes on the research overall: Most TCR sequence clusters were specific to one of the two donors. T-cell clones expanding and contracting after mild COVID-19 in a couple of donors were tracked by longitudinal TCRalpha and TCRbeta repertoire sequencing. The cohort comprised two young, previously healthy adult volunteers, one female and one male.

TCRdb names Illumina NovaSeq 6000 as the instrument used. Using 5'RACE with constant-segment primers, TCRalpha and TCRbeta cDNA libraries were constructed, with sample barcodes and unique molecular identifiers added in the process. Trizol reagent was used to extract RNA from every sample. Amplification of the libraries took two PCR steps, and the second step added a second sample barcode plus Illumina TruSeq adapters. Sequencing of libraries was performed on an Illumina NovaSeq with 2 x 150 bp paired-end reads. Per the authors' processing: Reads were demultiplexed and collapsed into UMI-guided consensus sequences with migec v1.2.7. Using mixcr v2.1.11, the UMI consensuses were aligned to TRA and TRB V and J templates and assembled into clonotypes. A clonotype was counted as expanded or contracted only if both edgeR and NoisET called the change significant, with noise models trained on biological replicates. For edgeR calls, a false discovery rate-adjusted p below 0.01 and a log2 fold-change threshold of 1 were applied. As an exploratory analysis of dynamics, max-normalized trajectories of the 1000 most abundant clonotypes were examined by PCA with hierarchical clustering. Each responding clone was given a CD4 or CD8 phenotype based on the CD4+ and CD8+ repertoires, which had been sequenced separately. TCRdb took the public reads, trimmed them with fastp at Q25, ran MiXCR for clone calling and kept in-frame beta chains. Each CDR3 protein gets just one entry, which takes the most common genes and DNA from the rows behind it. TCRdb assigned the V and J calls; the authors' analysis was not used. The sample includes approximately 150,000 distinct CDR3 sequences, with more than 12% observed a single time. 14% of the sample lies in the top ten.

This clonotype turned up a few times. Its specific antigen is unknown. No qualities accompany the bases; no much larger clone lies one base away. Overall study outcomes, separate from this receptor: The second-wave clones that peaked on day 37 were not confirmed to be SARS-CoV-2 specific. Only a couple of mild cases were covered in the study, and larger cohorts including severe cases with pre-infection samples were considered necessary. Contracting CD4+ clones appeared mostly in the CM and EM memory subsets, whereas CD8+ clones were enriched in EMRA. Some responding clones were detected in pre-infection memory, which suggested that pre-existing cross-reactive memory T cells had joined the SARS-CoV-2 response. From day 15 to 85, contracting clones showed balanced CD4/CD8 phenotypes, whereas a second wave of clones that expanded from day 15 to 37 leaned towards CD4+.

From its cysteine to its phenylalanine, the CDR3 spans 15 amino acids. The read is trimmed to its CDR3 DNA, 45 bases read in frame from base 1. The V end gives up 4 bases and the J end 7 bases, leaving 10 bases in the junction not matched to a gene. As encoded in the germline V gene (reference sequence), CDR1 is SGHAT while CDR2 is FQDESV. PBMCs were isolated by Ficoll-Paque density gradient centrifugation. This receptor chain uses TRBV11-1 and TRBJ2-1; the central 7 bases match TRBD1. The sample comprised PBMCs or a T cell subset sorted from them (not recorded which). The origin of this receptor is an adult woman who had mild COVID-19 (a few samples of this study predate the infection). The sample titles of this study are shuffled in the database, so cell type and time point are left out; the donor was told from shared clones. The CDR3 has the sequence CASSSKQGSLNEQFF. The sequenced DNA: TGTGCCAGCAGCTCAAAACAGGGGTCGCTGAATGAGCAGTTCTTC.